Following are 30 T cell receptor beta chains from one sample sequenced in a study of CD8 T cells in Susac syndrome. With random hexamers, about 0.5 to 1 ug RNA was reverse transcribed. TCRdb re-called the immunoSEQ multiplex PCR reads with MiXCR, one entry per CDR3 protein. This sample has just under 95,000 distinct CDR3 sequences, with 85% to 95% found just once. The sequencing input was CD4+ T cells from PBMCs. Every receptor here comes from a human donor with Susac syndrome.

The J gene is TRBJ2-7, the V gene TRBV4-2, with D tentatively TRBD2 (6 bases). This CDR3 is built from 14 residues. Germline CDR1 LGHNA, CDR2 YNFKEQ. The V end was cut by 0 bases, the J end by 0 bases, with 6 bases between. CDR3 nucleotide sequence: TGTGCCAGCAGCCAAGACGGGAGCTCCTACGAGCAGTACTTC. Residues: CASSQDGSSYEQYF.

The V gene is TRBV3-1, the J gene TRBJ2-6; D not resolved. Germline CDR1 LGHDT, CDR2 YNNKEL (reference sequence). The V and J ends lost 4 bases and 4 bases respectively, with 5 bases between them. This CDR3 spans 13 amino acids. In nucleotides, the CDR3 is TGTGCCAGCAGCCCACAGGGGGCCAACGTCCTGACTTTC. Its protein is CASSPQGANVLTF.

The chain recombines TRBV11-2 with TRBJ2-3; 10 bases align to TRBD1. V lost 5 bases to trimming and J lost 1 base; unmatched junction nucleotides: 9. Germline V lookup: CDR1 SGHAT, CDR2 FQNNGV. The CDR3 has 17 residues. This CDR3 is CASSTRQGAIRTDTQYF. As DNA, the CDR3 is TGTGCCAGCAGCACCCGACAGGGGGCAATACGCACAGATACGCAGTATTTT.

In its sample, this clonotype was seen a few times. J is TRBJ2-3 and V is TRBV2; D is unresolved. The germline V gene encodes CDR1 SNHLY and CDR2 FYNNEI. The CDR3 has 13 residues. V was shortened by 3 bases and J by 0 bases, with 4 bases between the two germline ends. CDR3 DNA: TGTGCCAGCAGTGACGGTAGCACAGATACGCAGTATTTT. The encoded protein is CASSDGSTDTQYF.

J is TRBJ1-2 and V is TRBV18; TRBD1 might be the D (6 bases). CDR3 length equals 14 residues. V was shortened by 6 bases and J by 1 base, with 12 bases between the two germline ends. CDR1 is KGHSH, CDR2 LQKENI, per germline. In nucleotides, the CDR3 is TGTGCCAGCTCCCGGACAGTTAGTAACTATGGCTACACCTTC. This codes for CASSRTVSNYGYTF.

CDR3 region: CAWSVGTGVGQPQHF. The CDR3 bases are TGTGCCTGGAGTGTAGGGACAGGGGTCGGGCAGCCCCAGCATTTT. The V call is TRBV30, the J call TRBJ1-5; 10 positions agree with TRBD1. With 0 bases clipped from V and 7 bases from J, the junction kept 6 bases outside the gene matches. CDR3 length equals 15 residues. CDR1 is GTSNPN and CDR2 is SVGIG in the germline V gene (reference sequence).

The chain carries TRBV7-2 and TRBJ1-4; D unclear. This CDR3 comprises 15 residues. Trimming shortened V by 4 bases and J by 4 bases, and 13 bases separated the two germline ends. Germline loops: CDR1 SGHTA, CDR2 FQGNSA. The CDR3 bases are TGTGCCAGCAGCTCCCCGGACGGTTTTAATGAAAAACTGTTTTTT. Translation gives CASSSPDGFNEKLFF.

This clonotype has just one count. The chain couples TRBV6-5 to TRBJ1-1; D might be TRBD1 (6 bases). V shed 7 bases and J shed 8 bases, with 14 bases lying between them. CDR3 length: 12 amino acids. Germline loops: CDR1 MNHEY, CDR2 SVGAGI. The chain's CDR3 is CASTGGGQEAFF. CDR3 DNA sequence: TGTGCCAGCACGGGTGGGGGACAAGAAGCTTTCTTT.

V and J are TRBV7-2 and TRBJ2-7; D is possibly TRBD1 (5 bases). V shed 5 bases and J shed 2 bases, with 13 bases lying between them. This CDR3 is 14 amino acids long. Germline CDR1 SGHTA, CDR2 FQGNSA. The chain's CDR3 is CASSEPGITYEQYF. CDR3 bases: TGTGCCAGCAGCGAGCCAGGGATAACCTACGAGCAGTACTTC.

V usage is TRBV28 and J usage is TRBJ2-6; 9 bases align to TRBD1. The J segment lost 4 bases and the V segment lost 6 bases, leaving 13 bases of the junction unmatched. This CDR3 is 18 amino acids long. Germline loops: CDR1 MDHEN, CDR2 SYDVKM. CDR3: CASRTTGTGHPGANVLTF. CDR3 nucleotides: TGTGCCAGCAGAACTACCGGGACAGGGCATCCCGGGGCCAACGTCCTGACTTTC.

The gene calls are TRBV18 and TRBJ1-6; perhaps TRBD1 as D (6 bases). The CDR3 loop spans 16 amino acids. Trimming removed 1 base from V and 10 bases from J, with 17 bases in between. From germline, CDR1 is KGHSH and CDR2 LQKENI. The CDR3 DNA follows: TGTGCCAGCTCACCACTAGTTGCAGGGGAGGGATCACCCCTCCACTTT. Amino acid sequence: CASSPLVAGEGSPLHF.

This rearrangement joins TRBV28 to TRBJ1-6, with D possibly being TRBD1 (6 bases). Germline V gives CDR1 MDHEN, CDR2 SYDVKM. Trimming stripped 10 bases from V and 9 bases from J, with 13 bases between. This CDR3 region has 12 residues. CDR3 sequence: CATKTGSSPLHF. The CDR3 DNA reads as TGTGCCACCAAGACAGGATCTTCACCCCTCCACTTT.

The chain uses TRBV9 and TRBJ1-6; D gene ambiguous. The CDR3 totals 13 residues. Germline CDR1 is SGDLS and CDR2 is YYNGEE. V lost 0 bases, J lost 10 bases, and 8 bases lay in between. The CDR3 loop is CASSVEEASPLHF. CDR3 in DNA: TGTGCCAGCAGCGTAGAGGAAGCCTCACCCCTCCACTTT. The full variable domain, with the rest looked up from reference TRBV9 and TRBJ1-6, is DSGVTQTPKHLITATGQRVTLRCSPRSGDLSVYWYQQSLDQGLQFLIQYYNGEERAKGNILERFSAQQFPDLHSELNLSSLELGDSALYFCASSVEEASPLHFGNGTRLTVT.

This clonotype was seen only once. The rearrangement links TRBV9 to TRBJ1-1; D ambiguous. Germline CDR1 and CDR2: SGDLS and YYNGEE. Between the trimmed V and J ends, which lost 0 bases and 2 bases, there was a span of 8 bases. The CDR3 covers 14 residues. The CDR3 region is CASSVEPENTEAFF. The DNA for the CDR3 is TGTGCCAGCAGCGTAGAACCGGAAAACACTGAAGCTTTCTTT.

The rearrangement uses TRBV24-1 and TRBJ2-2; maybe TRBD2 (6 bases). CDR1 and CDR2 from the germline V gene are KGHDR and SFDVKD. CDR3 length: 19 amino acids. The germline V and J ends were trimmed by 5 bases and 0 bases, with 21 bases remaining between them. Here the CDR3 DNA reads TGTGCCACCAGTGCCCGGGGAGGCCTACCAACAACGAACACCGGGGAGCTGTTTTTT. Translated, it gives CATSARGGLPTTNTGELFF.

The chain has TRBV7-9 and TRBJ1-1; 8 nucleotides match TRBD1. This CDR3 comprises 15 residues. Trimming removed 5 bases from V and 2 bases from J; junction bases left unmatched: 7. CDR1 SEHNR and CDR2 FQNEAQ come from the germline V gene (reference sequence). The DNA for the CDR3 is TGTGCCAGCAGCGGGACAGGCAGGGTTAACACTGAAGCTTTCTTT. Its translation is CASSGTGRVNTEAFF.

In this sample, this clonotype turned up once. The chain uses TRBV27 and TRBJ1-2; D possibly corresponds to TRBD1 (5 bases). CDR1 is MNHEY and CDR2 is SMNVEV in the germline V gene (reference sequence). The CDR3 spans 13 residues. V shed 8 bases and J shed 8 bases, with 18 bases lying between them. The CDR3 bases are TGTGCCAGCTCGGCAGGGATTAGTGGCGGCTACACCTTC. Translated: CASSAGISGGYTF.

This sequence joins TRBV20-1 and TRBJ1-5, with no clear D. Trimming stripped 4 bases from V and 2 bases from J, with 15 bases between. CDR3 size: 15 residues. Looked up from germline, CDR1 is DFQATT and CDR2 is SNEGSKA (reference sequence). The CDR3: CSAKGEGFGNQPQHF. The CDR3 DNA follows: TGCAGTGCTAAAGGAGAGGGTTTCGGCAATCAGCCCCAGCATTTT.

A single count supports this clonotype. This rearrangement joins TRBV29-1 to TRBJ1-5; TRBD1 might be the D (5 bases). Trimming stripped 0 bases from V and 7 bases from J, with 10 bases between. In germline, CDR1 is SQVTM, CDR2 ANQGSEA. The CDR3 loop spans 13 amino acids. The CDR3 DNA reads TGCAGCGTTGAAGATCGTCAGGGACAGCCCCAGCATTTT. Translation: CSVEDRQGQPQHF.

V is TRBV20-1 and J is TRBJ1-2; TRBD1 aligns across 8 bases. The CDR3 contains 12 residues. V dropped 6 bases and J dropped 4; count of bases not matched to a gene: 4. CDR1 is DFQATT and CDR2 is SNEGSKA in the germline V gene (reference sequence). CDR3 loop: CSAHDRGYGYTF. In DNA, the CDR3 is TGCAGTGCCCACGACAGGGGCTATGGCTACACCTTC.

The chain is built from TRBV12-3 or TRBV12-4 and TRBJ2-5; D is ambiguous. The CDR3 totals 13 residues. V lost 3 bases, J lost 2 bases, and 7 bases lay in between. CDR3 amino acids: CASSLMGQETQYF. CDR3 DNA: TGTGCCAGCAGTTTGATGGGGCAAGAGACCCAGTACTTC.

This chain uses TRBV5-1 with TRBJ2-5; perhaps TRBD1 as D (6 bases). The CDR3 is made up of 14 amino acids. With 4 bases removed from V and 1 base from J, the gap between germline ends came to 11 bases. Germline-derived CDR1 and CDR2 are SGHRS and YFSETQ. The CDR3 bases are TGCGCCAGCAGCCCCGGACAGACCCAAGAGACCCAGTACTTC. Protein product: CASSPGQTQETQYF.

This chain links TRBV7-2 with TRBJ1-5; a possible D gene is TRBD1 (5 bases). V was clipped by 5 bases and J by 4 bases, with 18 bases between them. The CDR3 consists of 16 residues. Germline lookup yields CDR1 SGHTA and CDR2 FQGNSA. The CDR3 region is CASSQLGGRANQPQHF. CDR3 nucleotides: TGTGCCAGCAGCCAATTGGGGGGGAGAGCAAATCAGCCCCAGCATTTT.

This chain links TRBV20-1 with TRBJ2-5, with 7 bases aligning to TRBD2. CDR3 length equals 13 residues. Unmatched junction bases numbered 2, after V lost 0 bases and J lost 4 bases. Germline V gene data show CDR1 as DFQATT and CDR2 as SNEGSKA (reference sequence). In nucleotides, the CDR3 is TGCAGTGCTAGAGAAGCGGGGCGAGAGACCCAGTACTTC. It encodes CSAREAGRETQYF.

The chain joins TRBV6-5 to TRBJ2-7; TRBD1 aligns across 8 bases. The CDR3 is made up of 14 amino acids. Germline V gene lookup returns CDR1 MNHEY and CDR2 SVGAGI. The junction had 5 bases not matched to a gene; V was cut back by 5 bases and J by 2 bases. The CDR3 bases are TGTGCCAGCAGTCTTAACAGGGGGGCCTACGAGCAGTACTTC. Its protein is CASSLNRGAYEQYF.

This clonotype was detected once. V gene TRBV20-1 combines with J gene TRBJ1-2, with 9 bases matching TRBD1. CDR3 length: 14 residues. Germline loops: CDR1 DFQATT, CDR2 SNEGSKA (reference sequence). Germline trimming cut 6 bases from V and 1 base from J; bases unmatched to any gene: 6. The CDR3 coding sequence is TGCAGTGCCCCGGGACAGGGACGTAACTATGGCTACACCTTC. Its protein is CSAPGQGRNYGYTF.

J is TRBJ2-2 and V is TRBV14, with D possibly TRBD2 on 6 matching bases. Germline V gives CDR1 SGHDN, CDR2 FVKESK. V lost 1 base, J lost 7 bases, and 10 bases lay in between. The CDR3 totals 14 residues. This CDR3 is CASSQVIGSGELFF. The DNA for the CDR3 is TGTGCCAGCAGCCAAGTCATCGGGAGCGGGGAGCTGTTTTTT.

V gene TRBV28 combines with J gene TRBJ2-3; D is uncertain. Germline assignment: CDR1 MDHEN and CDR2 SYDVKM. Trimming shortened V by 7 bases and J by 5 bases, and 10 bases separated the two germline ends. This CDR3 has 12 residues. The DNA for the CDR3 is TGTGCCAGCACCACGACCCTAGATACGCAGTATTTT. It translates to CASTTTLDTQYF.

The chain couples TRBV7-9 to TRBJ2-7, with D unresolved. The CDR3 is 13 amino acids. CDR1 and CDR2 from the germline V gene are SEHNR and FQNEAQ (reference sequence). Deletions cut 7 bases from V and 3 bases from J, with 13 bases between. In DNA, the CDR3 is TGTGCCAGCAATACCGCTGGGGTCTACGAGCAGTACTTC. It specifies CASNTAGVYEQYF.

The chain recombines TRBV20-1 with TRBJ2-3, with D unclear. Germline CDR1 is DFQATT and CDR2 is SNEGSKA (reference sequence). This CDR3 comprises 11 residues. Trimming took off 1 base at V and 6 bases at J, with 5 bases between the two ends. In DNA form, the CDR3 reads TGCAGTGCTAGAGCGTCCGATACGCAGTATTTT. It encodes CSARASDTQYF.